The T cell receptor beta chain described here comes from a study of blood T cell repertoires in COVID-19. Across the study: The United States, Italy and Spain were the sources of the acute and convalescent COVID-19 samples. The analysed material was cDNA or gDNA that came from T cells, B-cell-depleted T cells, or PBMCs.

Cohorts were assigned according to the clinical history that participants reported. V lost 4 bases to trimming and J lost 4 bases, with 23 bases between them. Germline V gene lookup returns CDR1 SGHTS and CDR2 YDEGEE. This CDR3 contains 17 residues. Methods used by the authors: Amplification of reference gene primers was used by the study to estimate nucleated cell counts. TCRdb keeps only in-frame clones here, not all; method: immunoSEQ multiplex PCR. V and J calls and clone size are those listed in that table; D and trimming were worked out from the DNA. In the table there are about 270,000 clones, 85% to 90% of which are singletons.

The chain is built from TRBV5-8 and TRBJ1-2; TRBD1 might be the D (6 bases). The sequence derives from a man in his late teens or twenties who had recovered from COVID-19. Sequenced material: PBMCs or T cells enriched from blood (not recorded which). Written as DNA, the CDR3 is TGTGCCAGCAGCCATACGGGCGCGCGGGGGCGCATCTATGGCTACACCTTC. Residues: CASSHTGARGRIYGYTF.